This T cell receptor beta chain was profiled in a study of regulatory T cells in long-lasting Graves disease (dated by TCRdb to the early 2020s). Describing the broader study: Persistent Graves' disease meant more than 5 years of antithyroid drug treatment with TSH receptor autoantibodies that stayed positive. Peripheral blood TCR sequencing and RNA sequencing compared persistent Graves' disease patients with newly diagnosed Graves' disease patients. The study was conducted in China and was registered as a clinical trial. A total of 33 samples were covered by TCR sequencing, comprising approximately 13 persistent and 20 or so newly diagnosed Graves' disease patients. Persistent Graves' disease patients in the clinical cohort had taken antithyroid drugs for around 10 years on average.

The full study reports these points: The small sample size was acknowledged by the authors as a limitation that may reduce accuracy. Sequencing and analysis were restricted to the TCR beta chain. Peripheral blood alone was examined, since thyroid tissue, which constituted the primary lesion, could not be accessed. Compared with newly diagnosed patients, patients with persistent Graves' disease had lower TCR Shannon entropy and fewer highly expanded clones, which suggests clonal expansion. Persistent disease showed preferential use of TRBV28, TRBJ1-2 and TRBJ2-5, whereas newly diagnosed disease favored TRBV20-1 and TRBJ2-1. Persistent patients shared more public clonotypes among themselves (fewer than 3,000) than newly diagnosed patients did (approximately 970).

This clonotype was seen ten or more times. No antigen is known for it. Per-base quality was not reported, and no clone a single base away is much larger than it. Taken with the paper, the label for time point translates to: persistent/refractory GD, antithyroid drugs over 5 years with positive TRAb. For both TCR sequencing and RNA sequencing, RNA was extracted from PBMCs in TRIzol. The diagnosis of Graves' disease followed American Thyroid Association guidelines. Recruitment of patients was carried out at an endocrinology department in Xi'an, China. Each patient gave about 9.1 milliliters of peripheral blood, collected in an EDTA anticoagulant tube. Ficoll Paque Plus density gradient separation was used to isolate PBMCs, and no further T cell sorting was done. An Agilent 2100 Bioanalyzer and agarose gel were used to check RNA quality, while a NanoDrop 2000 measured RNA concentration. Library preparation employed multiplex PCR. Sequencer: Illumina HiSeq 4000. iRepertoire HTBI primers and Arm-PCR amplification of CDR3 regions were used to construct TCR beta libraries. Gel purification was performed on PCR products prior to sequencing. Processing in the source paper ran as follows. Gene usage analysis of CDR3 amino acid clonotypes relied on the roughly 67 TRBV and 12 to 15 TRBJ segments identified across samples. COPE and FqMerger were used to merge the filtered high-quality paired reads into contigs. BLAST was used to align contigs to IMGT TRBV, TRBD and TRBJ reference genes, and CDR3 was defined according to IMGT. Clonotypes above 0.1% frequency were classified as highly expanded clones. Shannon entropy was used to measure repertoire diversity, and the Gini coefficient was used to measure V-J evenness. Public clonotypes were defined as clonotypes shared by more than one individual. TCRdb ran its own pipeline on the public reads, namely fastp trimming at Q25 and MiXCR clone calling, and kept in-frame beta chains. Rows merge per CDR3 protein into single entries with the most common DNA and genes. In this record, the V and J calls reflect TCRdb's handling and not the investigators' own analysis. Present in this sample are 300,000 to 350,000 distinct CDR3 sequences, around a fifth of which were seen just once. The ten top clones hold less than 35% of the sample.

CDR1 and CDR2 are read off the germline V gene as MDHEN and SYDVKM. V is clipped by 3 bases and J by 2 bases, and the sequence between their germline boundaries is 7 bases long. Inclusive of the bounding cysteine and phenylalanine, the CDR3 is 13 residues long. Left in the record is the CDR3 DNA by itself, 39 bases read in frame from the first base. The chain is made from TRBV28 and TRBJ1-1; too little of a D gene remains to name it. This TCR was sampled from a female donor with Graves disease. This material consisted of peripheral blood mononuclear cells (PBMCs), taken when the disease was refractory, from a patient treated with antithyroid drugs. The DNA sequence is given as TGTGCCAGCAGTTTTGGAAGTAACACTGAAGCTTTCTTT. The encoded protein is CASSFGSNTEAFF.